These 4 T cell receptor beta chains share one sample of origin, sequenced in a study of OX40 agonist ivuxolimab in advanced cancers. Sequenced by immunoSEQ multiplex PCR; TCRdb stores in-frame clones only, minus some. The sample comprises more than 70,000 clones, 85% to 95% of which are singletons, and about 13% rests with the top ten. The sample in question was CD4+ or CD8+ T cells sorted from blood, obtained in a trial of the OX40 agonist ivuxolimab. The receptor set was obtained from an adult with an advanced solid tumor such as melanoma, head and neck, liver or kidney cancer.

The chain is built from TRBV4-1 and TRBJ1-1, with 7 bases that match TRBD1. Trimming at V came to 3 bases and at J to 4 bases, leaving 5 bases not matched to a gene. The CDR3 totals 14 residues. CDR1 is MGHRA, CDR2 YSYEKL, per germline. The chain's CDR3 is CASSHRDSFTEAFF. CDR3 DNA: TGCGCCAGCAGCCATAGGGACAGCTTCACTGAAGCTTTCTTT.

The chain has TRBV11-1 and TRBJ2-2; maybe TRBD2 (6 bases). Germline V lookup: CDR1 SGHAT, CDR2 FQDESV (reference sequence). CDR3 size: 15 residues. The V and J ends lost 2 bases and 5 bases respectively, with 12 bases between them. Here the CDR3 DNA reads TGTGCCAGCAGCTTACCGGGAGAATCTACCGGGGAGCTGTTTTTT. This translates into CASSLPGESTGELFF.

The chain links TRBV5-8 to TRBJ2-1, with 10 bases that match TRBD2. This CDR3 comprises 16 residues. Germline CDR1 and CDR2: SGHTS and YDEGEE. Trimming removed 4 bases from V and 2 bases from J; junction bases left unmatched: 6. This chain's CDR3 is CASSADSGGTYNEQFF. Here the CDR3 DNA reads TGTGCCAGCAGCGCGGATAGCGGGGGGACCTACAATGAGCAGTTCTTC. The variable domain in full, with the rest retrieved from reference TRBV5-8 and TRBJ2-1, is EAGVTQSPTHLIKTRGQQATLRCSPISGHTSVYWYQQALGLGLQFLLWYDEGEERNRGNFPPRFSGRQFPNYSSELNVNALELEDSALYLCASSADSGGTYNEQFFGPGTRLTVL.

The CDR3 bases are TGCGCCAGCAGCGTCCGGGACACCGCCTACGAGCAGTACTTC. This sequence encodes CASSVRDTAYEQYF. The rearrangement uses TRBV4-1 and TRBJ2-7; D might be TRBD1 (6 bases). This CDR3 contains 14 residues. V was clipped by 5 bases and J by 2 bases, with 13 bases between them. In germline, CDR1 is MGHRA, CDR2 YSYEKL.